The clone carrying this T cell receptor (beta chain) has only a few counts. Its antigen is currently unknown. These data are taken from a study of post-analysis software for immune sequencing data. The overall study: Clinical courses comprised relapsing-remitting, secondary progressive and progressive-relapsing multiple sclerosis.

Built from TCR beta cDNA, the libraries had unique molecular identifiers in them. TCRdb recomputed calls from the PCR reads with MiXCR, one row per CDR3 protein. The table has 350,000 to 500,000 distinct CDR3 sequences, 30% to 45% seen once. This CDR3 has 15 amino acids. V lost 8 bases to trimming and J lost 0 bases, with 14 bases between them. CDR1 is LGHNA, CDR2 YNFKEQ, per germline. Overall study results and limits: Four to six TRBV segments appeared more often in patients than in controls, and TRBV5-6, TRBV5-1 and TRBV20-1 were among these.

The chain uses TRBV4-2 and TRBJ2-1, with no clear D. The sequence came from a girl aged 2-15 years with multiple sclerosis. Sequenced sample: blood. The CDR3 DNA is TGTGCCAGCGGCAGGACCGCCGGCTCCTACAATGAGCAGTTCTTC. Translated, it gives CASGRTAGSYNEQFF.